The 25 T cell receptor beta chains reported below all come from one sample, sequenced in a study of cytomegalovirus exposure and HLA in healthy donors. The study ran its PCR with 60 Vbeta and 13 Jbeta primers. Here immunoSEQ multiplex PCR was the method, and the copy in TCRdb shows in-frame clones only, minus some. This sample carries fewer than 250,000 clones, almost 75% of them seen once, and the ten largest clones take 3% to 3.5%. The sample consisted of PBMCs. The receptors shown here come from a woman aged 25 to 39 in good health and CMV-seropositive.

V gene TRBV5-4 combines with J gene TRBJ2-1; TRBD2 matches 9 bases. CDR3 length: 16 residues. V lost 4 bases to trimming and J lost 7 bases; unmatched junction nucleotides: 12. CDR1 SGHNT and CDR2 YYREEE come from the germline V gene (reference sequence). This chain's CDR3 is CASSRGAGGPRNEQFF. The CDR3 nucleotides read TGTGCCAGCAGCAGGGGGGCGGGAGGGCCAAGGAATGAGCAGTTCTTC.

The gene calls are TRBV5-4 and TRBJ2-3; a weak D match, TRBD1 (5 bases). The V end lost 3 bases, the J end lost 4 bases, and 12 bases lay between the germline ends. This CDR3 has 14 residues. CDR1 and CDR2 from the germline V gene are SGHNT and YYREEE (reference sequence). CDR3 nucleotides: TGTGCCAGCAGCTGGATAACAGGAGCAGATACGCAGTATTTT. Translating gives CASSWITGADTQYF.

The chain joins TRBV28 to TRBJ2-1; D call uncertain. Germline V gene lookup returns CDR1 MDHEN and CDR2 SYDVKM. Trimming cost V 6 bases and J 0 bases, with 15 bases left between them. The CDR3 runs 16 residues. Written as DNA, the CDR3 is TGTGCCAGCAGCCCAACCCCGCTGAGCTCCTACAATGAGCAGTTCTTC. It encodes CASSPTPLSSYNEQFF.

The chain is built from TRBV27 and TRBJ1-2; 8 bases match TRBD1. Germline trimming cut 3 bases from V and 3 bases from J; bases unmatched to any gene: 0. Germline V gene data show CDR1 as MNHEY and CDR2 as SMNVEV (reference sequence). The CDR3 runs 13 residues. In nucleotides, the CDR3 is TGTGCCAGCAGTTTGACAGGGGACTATGGCTACACCTTC. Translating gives CASSLTGDYGYTF.

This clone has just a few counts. CDR3 residues: CASSLGQRSTDTQYF. The CDR3 DNA reads TGTGCCAGCAGTTTAGGACAGAGGAGCACAGATACGCAGTATTTT. The chain is built from TRBV28 and TRBJ2-3; D might be TRBD1 (6 bases). This CDR3 is built from 15 residues. Germline V gene data show CDR1 as MDHEN and CDR2 as SYDVKM. The germline V and J ends were trimmed by 2 bases and 0 bases, with 9 bases remaining between them.

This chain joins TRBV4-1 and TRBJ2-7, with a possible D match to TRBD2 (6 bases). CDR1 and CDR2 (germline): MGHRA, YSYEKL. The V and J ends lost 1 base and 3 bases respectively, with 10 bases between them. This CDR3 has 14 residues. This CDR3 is CASSQVAAGYEQYF. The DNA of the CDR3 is TGCGCCAGCAGCCAAGTAGCGGCCGGCTACGAGCAGTACTTC.

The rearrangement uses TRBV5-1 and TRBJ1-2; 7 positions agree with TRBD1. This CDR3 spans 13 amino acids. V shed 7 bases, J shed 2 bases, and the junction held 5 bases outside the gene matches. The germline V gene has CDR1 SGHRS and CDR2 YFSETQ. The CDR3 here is CASAPTGNYGYTF. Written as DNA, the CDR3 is TGCGCCAGCGCCCCGACAGGGAACTATGGCTACACCTTC.

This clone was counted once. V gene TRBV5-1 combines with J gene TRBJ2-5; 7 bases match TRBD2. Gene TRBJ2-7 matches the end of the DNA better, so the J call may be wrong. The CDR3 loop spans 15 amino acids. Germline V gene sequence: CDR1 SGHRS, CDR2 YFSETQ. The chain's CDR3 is CASSLEAGASYEQYF. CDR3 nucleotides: TGCGCCAGCAGCTTGGAGGCGGGAGCATCTTACGAGCAGTACTTC.

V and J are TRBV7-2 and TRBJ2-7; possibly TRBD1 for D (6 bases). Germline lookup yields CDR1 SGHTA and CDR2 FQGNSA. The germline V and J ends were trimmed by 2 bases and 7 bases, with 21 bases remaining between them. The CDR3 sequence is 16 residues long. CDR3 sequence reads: CASSLKGQNPLWEQYF. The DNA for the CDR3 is TGTGCCAGCAGCTTAAAAGGACAGAATCCTCTTTGGGAGCAGTACTTC.

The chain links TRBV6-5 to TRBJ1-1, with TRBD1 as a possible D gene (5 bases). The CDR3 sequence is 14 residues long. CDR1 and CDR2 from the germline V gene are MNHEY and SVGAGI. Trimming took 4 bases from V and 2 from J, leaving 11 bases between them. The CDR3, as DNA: TGTGCCAGCAGTTTCACTCAGGGAAACACTGAAGCTTTCTTT. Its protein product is CASSFTQGNTEAFF.

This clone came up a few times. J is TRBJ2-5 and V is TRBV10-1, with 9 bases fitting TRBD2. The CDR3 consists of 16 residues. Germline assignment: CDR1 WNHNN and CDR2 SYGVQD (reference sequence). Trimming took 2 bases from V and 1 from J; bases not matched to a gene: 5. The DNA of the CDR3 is TGCGCCAGCAGTGAGACGGGGCGGGAGGGCCAAGAGACCCAGTACTTC. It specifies CASSETGREGQETQYF.

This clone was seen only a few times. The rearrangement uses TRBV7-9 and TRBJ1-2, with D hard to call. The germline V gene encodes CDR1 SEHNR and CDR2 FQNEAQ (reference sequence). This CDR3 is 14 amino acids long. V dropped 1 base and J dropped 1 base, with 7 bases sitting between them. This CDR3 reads CASSLVAVNYGYTF. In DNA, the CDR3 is TGTGCCAGCAGCTTAGTCGCAGTTAACTATGGCTACACCTTC. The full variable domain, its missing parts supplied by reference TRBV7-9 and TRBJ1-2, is DTGVSQNPRHKITKRGQNVTFRCDPISEHNRLYWYRQTLGQGPEFLTYFQNEAQLEKSRLLSDRFSAERPKGSFSTLEIQRTEQGDSAMYLCASSLVAVNYGYTFGSGTRLTVV.

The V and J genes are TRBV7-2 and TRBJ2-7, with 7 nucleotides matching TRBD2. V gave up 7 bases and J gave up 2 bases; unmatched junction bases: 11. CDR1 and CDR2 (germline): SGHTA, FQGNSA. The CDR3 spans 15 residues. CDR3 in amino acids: CASTVGGTSAYEQYF. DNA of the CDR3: TGTGCCAGCACCGTGGGAGGGACCTCCGCCTACGAGCAGTACTTC.

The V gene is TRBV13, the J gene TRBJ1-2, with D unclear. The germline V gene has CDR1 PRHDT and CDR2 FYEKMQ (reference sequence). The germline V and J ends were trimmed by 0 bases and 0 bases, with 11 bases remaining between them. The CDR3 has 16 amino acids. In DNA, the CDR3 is TGTGCCAGCAGCTTAGGGAGAGGGAGTCCTAACTATGGCTACACCTTC. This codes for CASSLGRGSPNYGYTF.

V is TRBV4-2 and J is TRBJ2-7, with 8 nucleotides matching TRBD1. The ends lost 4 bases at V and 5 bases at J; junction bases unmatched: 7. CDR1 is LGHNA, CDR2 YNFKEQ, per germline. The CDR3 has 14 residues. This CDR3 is CASSPQDREDEQYF. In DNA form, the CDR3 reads TGTGCCAGCAGCCCTCAGGACAGGGAGGACGAGCAGTACTTC.

CDR3 sequence reads: CSVGGTGSFGETQYF. The CDR3, as DNA: TGCAGCGTTGGGGGGACAGGGAGCTTTGGGGAGACCCAGTACTTC. The chain is built from TRBV29-1 and TRBJ2-5, with 9 nucleotides matching TRBD1. The V gene's germline CDR1 is SQVTM and CDR2 ANQGSEA. The CDR3 consists of 15 residues. The junction had 11 bases not matched to a gene; V was cut back by 4 bases and J by 5 bases. The full variable domain, with the rest looked up from reference TRBV29-1 and TRBJ2-5, is SAVISQKPSRDICQRGTSLTIQCQVDSQVTMMFWYRQQPGQSLTLIATANQGSEATYESGFVIDKFPISRPNLTFSTLTVSNMSPEDSSIYLCSVGGTGSFGETQYFGPGTRLLVL.

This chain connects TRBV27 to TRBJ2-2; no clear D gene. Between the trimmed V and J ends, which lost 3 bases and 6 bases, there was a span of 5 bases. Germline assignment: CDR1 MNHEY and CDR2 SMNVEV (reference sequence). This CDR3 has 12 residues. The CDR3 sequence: CASSFPAGELFF. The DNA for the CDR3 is TGTGCCAGCAGTTTTCCTGCCGGGGAGCTGTTTTTT.

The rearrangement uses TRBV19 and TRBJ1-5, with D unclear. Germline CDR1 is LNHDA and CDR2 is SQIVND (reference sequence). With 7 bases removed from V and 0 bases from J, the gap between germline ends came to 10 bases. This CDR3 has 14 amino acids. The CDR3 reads CASTYRPSNQPQHF. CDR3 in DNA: TGTGCCAGTACATACAGACCTAGCAATCAGCCCCAGCATTTT. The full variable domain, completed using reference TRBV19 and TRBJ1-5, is DGGITQSPKYLFRKEGQNVTLSCEQNLNHDAMYWYRQDPGQGLRLIYYSQIVNDFQKGDIAEGYSVSREKKESFPLTVTSAQKNPTAFYLCASTYRPSNQPQHFGDGTRLSIL.

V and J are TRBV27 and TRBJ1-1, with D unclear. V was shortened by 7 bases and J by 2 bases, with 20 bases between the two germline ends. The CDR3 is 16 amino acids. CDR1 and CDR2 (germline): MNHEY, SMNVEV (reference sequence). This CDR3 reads CASTRKAVTPNTEAFF. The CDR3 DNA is TGTGCCAGCACCCGAAAAGCCGTTACCCCCAACACTGAAGCTTTCTTT.

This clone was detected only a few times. The CDR3 DNA follows: TGTGCCAGCAGTTTGACAGGGGTGGGGACTGAAGCTTTCTTT. Its protein is CASSLTGVGTEAFF. V gene TRBV28 combines with J gene TRBJ1-1; 8 bases match TRBD1. The CDR3 runs to 14 residues. The junction had 5 bases not matched to a gene; V was cut back by 3 bases and J by 5 bases. From germline, CDR1 is MDHEN and CDR2 SYDVKM.

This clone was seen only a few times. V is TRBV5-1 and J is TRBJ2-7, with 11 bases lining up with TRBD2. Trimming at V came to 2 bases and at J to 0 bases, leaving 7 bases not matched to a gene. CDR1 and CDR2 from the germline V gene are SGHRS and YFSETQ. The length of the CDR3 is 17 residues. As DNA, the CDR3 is TGCGCCAGCAGCTTCGATCCGACTAGCGGGATCTCCTACGAGCAGTACTTC. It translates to CASSFDPTSGISYEQYF.

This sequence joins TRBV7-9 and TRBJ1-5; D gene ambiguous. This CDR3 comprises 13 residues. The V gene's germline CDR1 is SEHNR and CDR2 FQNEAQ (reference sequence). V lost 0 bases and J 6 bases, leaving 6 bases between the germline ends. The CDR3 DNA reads TGTGCCAGCAGCTTAGCCCTCGGTCAGCCCCAGCATTTT. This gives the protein CASSLALGQPQHF.

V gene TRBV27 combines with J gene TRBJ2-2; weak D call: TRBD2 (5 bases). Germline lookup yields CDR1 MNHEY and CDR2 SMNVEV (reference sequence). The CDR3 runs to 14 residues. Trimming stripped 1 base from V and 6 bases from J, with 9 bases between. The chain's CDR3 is CASSLFNGAGELFF. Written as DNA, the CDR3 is TGTGCCAGCAGTTTATTTAACGGGGCCGGGGAGCTGTTTTTT.

The CDR3 is CASSVDGRVRNEQFF. DNA of the CDR3: TGTGCCAGCAGCGTAGACGGGAGAGTACGAAATGAGCAGTTCTTC. This rearrangement joins TRBV9 to TRBJ2-1; weak D call: TRBD2 (6 bases). Per germline, CDR1 SGDLS and CDR2 YYNGEE. The CDR3 covers 15 residues. V lost 0 bases and J lost 7, with 14 bases in between.

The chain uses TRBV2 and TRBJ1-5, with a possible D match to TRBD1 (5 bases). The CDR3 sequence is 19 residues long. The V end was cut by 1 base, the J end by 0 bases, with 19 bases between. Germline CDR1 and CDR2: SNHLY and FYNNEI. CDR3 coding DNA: TGTGCCAGCAGTGAAGAGAAAGGGACGGGGGGAGGTAGCAATCAGCCCCAGCATTTT. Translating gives CASSEEKGTGGGSNQPQHF.